Listed below are T cell receptor beta chains from one sample, sequenced in a study of identical twins. One entry per CDR3 protein results from TCRdb running MiXCR on the 5' RACE reads. The sample has about 890,000 distinct CDR3 sequences; about 12% are singletons. These same records also appear under a second study, on yellow fever vaccine responses in identical twins.

Material: PBMCs. The source is a woman between 18 and 30 years old in good health. Each CDR3 is given without its conserved first and last residue. Fields, in order: V gene, J gene, CDR3 protein.

>TRBV2|TRBJ1-1
ASSKGQGRSEAF
>TRBV12-3/TRBV12-4|TRBJ2-7
ASRLGTTTYEQY
>TRBV4-1|TRBJ1-1
ASSQAAGRTEAF
>TRBV20-1|TRBJ2-4
SATDDSLAKNIQY
>TRBV12-3/TRBV12-4|TRBJ1-1
ASSPNYEWNTEAF
>TRBV2|TRBJ2-7
ASGTGTPIAWEQY
>TRBV7-3|TRBJ2-7
ASSLMGTSGDEQY
>TRBV29-1|TRBJ2-1
SVAGTPGEGF
>TRBV19|TRBJ2-5
ASSIVGRGVGTQY
>TRBV7-6|TRBJ2-5
ASSLEPGTSDRETQY
>TRBV12-3/TRBV12-4|TRBJ1-4
ASRPGQGRRKLF
>TRBV28|TRBJ2-3
ASSPPSSGNTDTQY
>TRBV7-6|TRBJ2-4
ASSPRIGEGPKDIQY
>TRBV18|TRBJ2-2
ASSPKGQNTGELF
>TRBV9|TRBJ2-3
ASSVGVATDTQY
>TRBV7-9|TRBJ2-7
ASSFWTPGLNLYEQY
>TRBV7-6|TRBJ1-1
ASTFTVNTEAF
>TRBV12-3/TRBV12-4|TRBJ2-3
ASSSWTSGISDTQY
>TRBV5-1|TRBJ1-1
ASSLESRDKNTEAF
>TRBV5-1|TRBJ2-1
ASSSGGQHNEQF
>TRBV11-2|TRBJ1-6
ASSLPFRDRSYNSPLH
>TRBV19|TRBJ1-6
ASSIRGIDSPLH
>TRBV7-9|TRBJ1-1
ASSAQEKNTEAF
>TRBV11-1|TRBJ2-5
ASSSMSPTVRQGIETQY
>TRBV7-6|TRBJ2-3
ASSLARLAGVSTDTQY
>TRBV27|TRBJ2-3
ASSSAGTSTDTQY
>TRBV7-6|TRBJ2-5
ASSLAAGAGGRETQY
>TRBV27|TRBJ2-3
ASSPSGGLRDTQY
>TRBV12-5|TRBJ2-1
ASGLVGYSVGEQF
>TRBV20-1|TRBJ2-1
SASERGVSRDEQF
>TRBV2|TRBJ2-2
ACSLFPSGRMGGELF
>TRBV29-1|TRBJ2-1
SVEVPNEQF
>TRBV2|TRBJ2-3
ASKPGADTQY
>TRBV6-5|TRBJ1-4
ASSYLRADSKKLF
>TRBV7-2|TRBJ2-2
ASRAGVNTGELF
>TRBV7-7|TRBJ2-7
ASSSTTGSYEQY
>TRBV27|TRBJ2-7
ASSGFGGEY
>TRBV19|TRBJ1-5
AVRRGGFNQPQH
>TRBV7-9|TRBJ1-1
ASSLGMALDTEAF
>TRBV28|TRBJ2-7
ASSLTSGRVYEQY
>TRBV12-3/TRBV12-4|TRBJ2-3
ASSLSGDGRTDTQY
>TRBV18|TRBJ2-1
ASSPQRTPYNEQF
>TRBV20-1|TRBJ2-3
SATPRLAGGLTDTQY
>TRBV3-1|TRBJ1-1
ASSQVRVGTEAF
>TRBV2|TRBJ2-3
ASRRGSTDTQY
>TRBV28|TRBJ1-5
ATGSEPGRRQPQH
>TRBV9|TRBJ1-2
ASSPRTDNYGYT
>TRBV5-5|TRBJ2-5
ASSTDGEETQY
>TRBV4-1|TRBJ2-1
ASSHATGGQGNYNEQF
>TRBV6-1|TRBJ1-4
ASSETGGGEKLF